These 14 T cell receptor beta chains were all obtained from the same sample, sequenced in a study of regulatory T cells in long-lasting Graves disease. HTBI primers from iRepertoire and Arm-PCR of CDR3 regions yielded the TCR beta libraries. MiXCR, applied by TCRdb to the multiplex PCR reads, yields one record per CDR3 protein. This sample has over 650,000 distinct CDR3 sequences, with 30% found just once. The time point: persistent/refractory GD, antithyroid drugs over 5 years with positive TRAb. From PBMCs, RNA was extracted and then used to make the TCR library. This specimen consisted of peripheral blood mononuclear cells (PBMCs), obtained when the disease was refractory, from a patient treated with antithyroid drugs. The receptor set was obtained from a female donor with Graves disease.

This clonotype occurred many times. V usage is TRBV2 and J usage is TRBJ1-1; D is undetermined. The V end was cut by 4 bases, the J end by 0 bases, with 9 bases between. Germline CDR1 SNHLY, CDR2 FYNNEI. CDR3 size: 14 residues. The CDR3 sequence is CASSVGEMNTEAFF. The CDR3 DNA sequence: TGTGCCAGCAGTGTCGGGGAAATGAACACTGAAGCTTTCTTT.

The V gene is TRBV3-1, the J gene TRBJ1-2; D unresolved. CDR1 is LGHDT, CDR2 YNNKEL, per germline (reference sequence). The CDR3 spans 11 residues. V was shortened by 3 bases and J by 6 bases, with 5 bases between the two germline ends. Written as DNA, the CDR3 is TGTGCCAGCAGCCAGCAGGATGGCTACACCTTC. Encoded protein: CASSQQDGYTF.

Points on this clonotype: A much larger clone differs by one base, so this may be a read error. The chain joins TRBV11-2 to TRBJ2-7; D possibly corresponds to TRBD1 (5 bases). V lost 2 bases, J lost 5 bases, and 16 bases lay in between. The CDR3 consists of 15 residues. CDR1 and CDR2 from the germline V gene are SGHAT and FQNNGV. CDR3 region: CASSLSEQGVNEQYF. The DNA of the CDR3 is TGTGCCAGCAGCTTAAGTGAGCAAGGGGTCAACGAGCAGTACTTC.

Only a few counts were recorded for this clonotype. The CDR3 DNA sequence: TGCAGTGCTACGGACAGGGACTCCTACGAGCAGTACTTC. It translates to CSATDRDSYEQYF. The chain employs TRBV20-1 and TRBJ2-7; 8 nucleotides line up with TRBD1. J lost 0 bases, V lost 4 bases, and 2 bases had no gene match. This CDR3 region has 13 residues. Per germline, CDR1 DFQATT and CDR2 SNEGSKA (reference sequence).

The CDR3 nucleotides are TGCGCCAGCAGCTTGGTTGGCTCGGCTGGGATGGCGGGGGAGCAGTACTTC. It specifies CASSLVGSAGMAGEQYF. The V call is TRBV5-1, the J call TRBJ2-7, with D possibly being TRBD2 (6 bases). V was pared by 0 bases and J by 7 bases, with 23 bases between. The CDR3 contains 17 residues. CDR1 and CDR2 (germline): SGHRS, YFSETQ.

In the case of this clonotype: The conserved phenylalanine or tryptophan is not found at the CDR3 terminus, so this likely reflects a read error. The V gene is TRBV6-5, the J gene TRBJ2-7; maybe TRBD2 (6 bases). Trimming took 2 bases from V and 0 from J, leaving 14 bases between them. The CDR3 is made up of 16 amino acids. Germline V gives CDR1 MNHEY, CDR2 SVGAGI. CDR3: CASSYVRLGSSYEQYL. For the CDR3, the DNA is TGTGCCAGCAGTTACGTTCGACTAGGCAGCTCCTACGAGCAGTACCTC.

V gene TRBV3-1 combines with J gene TRBJ1-5, with no clear D. The germline V gene encodes CDR1 LGHDT and CDR2 YNNKEL (reference sequence). Trimming took off 0 bases at V and 11 bases at J, with 14 bases between the two ends. The CDR3 is 14 amino acids. The CDR3 region has the DNA TGTGCCAGCAGCCAAGACCCAGGTTTAAAGGCCCAGCATTTT. It is translated as CASSQDPGLKAQHF.

This clonotype was seen ten or more times. The rearrangement links TRBV11-2 to TRBJ1-4, with unresolved D. Germline loops: CDR1 SGHAT, CDR2 FQNNGV. The CDR3 covers 15 residues. The V and J ends lost 1 base and 7 bases respectively, with 13 bases between them. The CDR3 loop is CASSLVGASGEKLFF. The CDR3 DNA sequence: TGTGCCAGCAGCTTAGTAGGCGCTTCGGGTGAAAAACTGTTTTTT.

The chain joins TRBV7-9 to TRBJ2-2, with 10 bases that match TRBD2. V dropped 5 bases and J dropped 0; count of bases not matched to a gene: 12. The CDR3 extends over 19 amino acids. Germline loops: CDR1 SEHNR, CDR2 FQNEAQ (reference sequence). In nucleotides, the CDR3 is TGTGCCAGCAGCCAACTCAATAGCGGGAGGCAAACGAACACCGGGGAGCTGTTTTTT. Translated: CASSQLNSGRQTNTGELFF. Combining the CDR3 with reference TRBV7-9 and TRBJ2-2 gives the whole variable domain DTGVSQNPRHKITKRGQNVTFRCDPISEHNRLYWYRQTLGQGPEFLTYFQNEAQLEKSRLLSDRFSAERPKGSFSTLEIQRTEQGDSAMYLCASSQLNSGRQTNTGELFFGEGSRLTVL.

This chain joins TRBV7-4 and TRBJ2-7, with TRBD1 identical over 8 bases. The CDR3 covers 14 residues. Trimming removed 5 bases from V and 7 bases from J; junction bases left unmatched: 10. Germline lookup yields CDR1 SGHVT and CDR2 SQSDAQ. The CDR3 DNA reads as TGTGCCAGCAGCCGAGGACAGGGATTTCGGGAGCAGTACTTC. Its protein is CASSRGQGFREQYF.

This clonotype showed up just a few times. The chain combines TRBV5-1 with TRBJ1-1; no clear D gene. The V end lost 0 bases, the J end lost 0 bases, and 6 bases lay between the germline ends. CDR1 SGHRS and CDR2 YFSETQ come from the germline V gene. The CDR3 contains 14 residues. The CDR3 reads CASSLEQLNTEAFF. The CDR3 DNA sequence: TGCGCCAGCAGCTTGGAACAGCTGAACACTGAAGCTTTCTTT. The full variable domain, rest sourced from reference TRBV5-1 and TRBJ1-1, is KAGVTQTPRYLIKTRGQQVTLSCSPISGHRSVSWYQQTPGQGLQFLFEYFSETQRNKGNFPGRFSGRQFSNSRSEMNVSTLELGDSALYLCASSLEQLNTEAFFGQGTRLTVV.

The CDR3 region is CASSATPGLAETQYF. CDR3 DNA: TGTGCCAGCAGCGCGACTCCGGGACTAGCGGAGACCCAGTACTTC. This sequence joins TRBV9 and TRBJ2-5, with TRBD2 matching 10 bases. Trimming cost V 3 bases and J 5 bases; bases outside gene matches: 7. There are 15 residues in the CDR3. Per the germline V gene, CDR1 is SGDLS and CDR2 is YYNGEE.

In its sample, this clonotype was seen a few times. This chain links TRBV2 with TRBJ1-5; D remains ambiguous. CDR1 and CDR2 (germline): SNHLY, FYNNEI. Trimming stripped 6 bases from V and 4 bases from J, with 4 bases between. The CDR3 length is 11 residues. The CDR3: CASRTNQPQHF. The DNA of the CDR3 is TGTGCCAGCAGGACGAATCAGCCCCAGCATTTT.

In this sample, this clonotype turned up a few times. The rearrangement uses TRBV14 and TRBJ2-7; the D is unclear. V was pared by 0 bases and J by 2 bases, with 8 bases between. CDR1 is SGHDN, CDR2 FVKESK, per germline. The CDR3 runs 14 residues. CDR3 bases: TGTGCCAGCAGCCAAGATCTGAGGACCTACGAGCAGTACTTC. Protein: CASSQDLRTYEQYF.